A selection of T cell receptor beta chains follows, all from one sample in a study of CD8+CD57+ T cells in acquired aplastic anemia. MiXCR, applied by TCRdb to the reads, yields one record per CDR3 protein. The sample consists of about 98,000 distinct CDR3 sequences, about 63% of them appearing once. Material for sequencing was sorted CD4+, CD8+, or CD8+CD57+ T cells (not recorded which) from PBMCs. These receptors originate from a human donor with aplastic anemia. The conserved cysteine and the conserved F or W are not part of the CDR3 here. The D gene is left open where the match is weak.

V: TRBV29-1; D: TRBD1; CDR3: SVTIQGSEQY
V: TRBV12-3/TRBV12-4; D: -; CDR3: ASSLTREYQETQY
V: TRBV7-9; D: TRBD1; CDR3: ASSSAPTGGSEKLF
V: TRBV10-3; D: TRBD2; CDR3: AISVREGTDTQY
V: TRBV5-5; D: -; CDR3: ASSFSGGDGYT
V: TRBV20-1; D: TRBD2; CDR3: SADGLAGGLSDTQY
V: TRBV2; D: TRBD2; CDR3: ASSEAASGGDEQF
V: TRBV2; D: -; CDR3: ASRVQFSPLH
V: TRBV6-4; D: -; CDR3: ATRDSTDEQF
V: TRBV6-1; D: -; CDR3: ASRNSDMNTEAF
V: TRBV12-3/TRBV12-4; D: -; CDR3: ASTRLRGGTSSTDYGYT
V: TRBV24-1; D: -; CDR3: ATSEGTVYGYT
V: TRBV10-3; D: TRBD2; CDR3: AINGGTSGRNEQF
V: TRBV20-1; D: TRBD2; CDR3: SARVRAGGPENIQY
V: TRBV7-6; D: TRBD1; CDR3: ASRGQANYGYT
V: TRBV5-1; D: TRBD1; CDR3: ASSIGQGDGYT
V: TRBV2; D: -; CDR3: ASPKGSRTNTEAF
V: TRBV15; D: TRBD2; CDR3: ATRGLAGGLDTQY
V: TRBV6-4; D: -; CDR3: ASSDSGGQTSPLH
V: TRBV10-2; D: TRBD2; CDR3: ASGPGGLAKNIQY
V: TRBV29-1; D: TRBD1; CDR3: SVEDRDRAYGYT
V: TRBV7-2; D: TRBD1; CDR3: ASSPFPRTGLGETQY
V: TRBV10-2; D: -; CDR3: ASSESRAAPSEDTQY
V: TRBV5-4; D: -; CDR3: ASSSAYEQY
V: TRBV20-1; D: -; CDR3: SAPSQGGGNEQF
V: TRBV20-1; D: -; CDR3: SASSQSEAF
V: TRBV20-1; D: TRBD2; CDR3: SSTVGLAAAGQY
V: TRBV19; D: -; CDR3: ASSEGLHSYNEQF
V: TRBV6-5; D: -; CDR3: ASSWAGAVQETQY
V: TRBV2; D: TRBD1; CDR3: ASRTGGRDYGYT
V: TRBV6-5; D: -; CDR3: ASSYGTEAF
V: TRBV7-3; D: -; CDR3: ASSQWPSNSYEQY
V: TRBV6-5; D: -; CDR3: ASSYSGDGYT
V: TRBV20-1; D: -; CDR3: SAPENTEAF
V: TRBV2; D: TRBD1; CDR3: ASSLRQGGGNTIY
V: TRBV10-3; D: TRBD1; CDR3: AISEVKGGEIYEQY
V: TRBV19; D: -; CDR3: ASRQGGETQY
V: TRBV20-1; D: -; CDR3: SARGTLDRFDYGYT
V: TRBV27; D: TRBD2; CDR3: ASSSGTSGSSETQY
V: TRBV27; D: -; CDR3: ASSLEGKNIQY
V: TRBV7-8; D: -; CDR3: ASSPRPTNQPQH
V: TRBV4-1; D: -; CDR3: ASSPGPAYEQY
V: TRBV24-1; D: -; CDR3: ATSDLRGPGELF
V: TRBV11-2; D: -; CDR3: ASSSQGKQY
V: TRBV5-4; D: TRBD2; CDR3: ASSLPGLQEQY
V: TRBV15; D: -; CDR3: ATSRERGRTHGTYEQY